The 28 T cell receptor beta chains listed next were all sequenced from one sample in a study of cytomegalovirus exposure and HLA in healthy donors (dated by TCRdb to about 2017). Receptors were amplified or captured by the immunoSEQ multiplex PCR assay. A mixture of 60 forward primers for TCR Vbeta segments and 13 reverse primers for TCR Jbeta segments was used in the multiplex PCR. TCRdb took this table from immuneACCESS and kept in-frame rearrangements with V and J called. Such tables lack part of the clones; where checked against another copy, unresolved V genes explain under half of the gap, and the rest is unexplained. The sample table shows roughly 200,000 clones, and 81% are seen once. The ten largest clones represent roughly 3.2% of the sample. Source material: PBMCs. These TCRs come from a man aged 40-49 years in good health and CMV-seropositive.

The V gene is TRBV5-1, the J gene TRBJ2-5; the D gene is possibly TRBD2 (8 bases). Germline loops: CDR1 SGHRS, CDR2 YFSETQ. V was shortened by 4 bases and J by 4 bases, with 20 bases between the two germline ends. CDR3 length: 16 amino acids. CDR3 protein: CASSRTGLAGGETQYF. DNA for the CDR3: TGCGCCAGCAGCAGGACAGGACTAGCAGGGGGAGAGACCCAGTACTTC.

This clone was seen once. The chain couples TRBV11-2 to TRBJ1-5; 7 nucleotides line up with TRBD1. With 5 bases clipped from V and 4 bases from J, the junction kept 5 bases outside the gene matches. The germline V gene has CDR1 SGHAT and CDR2 FQNNGV. This CDR3 spans 14 amino acids. CDR3 protein: CASSRTGSNQPQHF. CDR3 bases: TGTGCCAGCAGCCGGACAGGTTCGAATCAGCCCCAGCATTTT.

The chain has TRBV4-1 and TRBJ2-2; D is unclear. Between the trimmed V and J ends, which lost 3 bases and 6 bases, there was a span of 11 bases. CDR1 is MGHRA and CDR2 is YSYEKL in the germline V gene. This CDR3 spans 14 amino acids. CDR3 coding DNA: TGCGCCAGCAGCCACAACCGTAGCTCCGGGGAGCTGTTTTTT. This encodes CASSHNRSSGELFF.

This chain joins TRBV5-1 and TRBJ1-1; D might be TRBD1 (5 bases). V gave up 7 bases and J gave up 4 bases, with 17 bases separating them. The CDR3 loop spans 14 amino acids. Germline-derived CDR1 and CDR2 are SGHRS and YFSETQ. The CDR3, as DNA: TGCGCCAGCGTCGGGGGGGGTCAGACCACTGAAGCTTTCTTT. Encoded protein: CASVGGGQTTEAFF.

The rearrangement links TRBV27 to TRBJ2-3; possible D gene TRBD2, 5 bases. Germline CDR1 reads MNHEY; CDR2 reads SMNVEV (reference sequence). There are 15 residues in the CDR3. The V end lost 9 bases, the J end lost 0 bases, and 16 bases lay between the germline ends. The CDR3 bases are TGTGCCAGTCAACCGGGATTCACTAGCACAGATACGCAGTATTTT. Protein sequence: CASQPGFTSTDTQYF.

The chain carries TRBV28 and TRBJ2-7; 8 bases are shared with TRBD2. J lost 5 bases, V lost 1 base, and 4 bases had no gene match. This CDR3 has 14 residues. Germline V gene lookup returns CDR1 MDHEN and CDR2 SYDVKM. CDR3 residues: CASSLYGRDNEQYF. The CDR3 DNA reads TGTGCCAGCAGTTTATACGGGAGGGACAACGAGCAGTACTTC.

This clone was recorded only once. The J gene is TRBJ2-7, the V gene TRBV7-9; D unclear. This CDR3 is 14 amino acids long. CDR1 is SEHNR and CDR2 is FQNEAQ in the germline V gene (reference sequence). The germline V and J ends were trimmed by 5 bases and 3 bases, with 14 bases remaining between them. The DNA for the CDR3 is TGTGCCAGCAGCCCCAGAGACAAGAACTACGAGCAGTACTTC. Its translation: CASSPRDKNYEQYF.

This clone was counted between two and nine times. This chain joins TRBV2 and TRBJ2-7; TRBD2 matches at 10 bases. Germline trimming cut 6 bases from V and 5 bases from J; bases unmatched to any gene: 4. Germline loops: CDR1 SNHLY, CDR2 FYNNEI. The CDR3 is 13 amino acids. The CDR3 nucleotides read TGTGCCAGCAGCATAGCGGGAGGTAACGAGCAGTACTTC. This encodes CASSIAGGNEQYF. Using reference TRBV2 and TRBJ2-7 for the parts outside the CDR3, the full variable domain is EPEVTQTPSHQVTQMGQEVILRCVPISNHLYFYWYRQILGQKVEFLVSFYNNEISEKSEIFDDQFSVERPDGSNFTLKIRSTKLEDSAMYFCASSIAGGNEQYFGPGTRLTVT.

This clone was detected a few times. This chain connects TRBV10-1 to TRBJ1-3; D not certain. Trimming left V 7 bases short and J 0 bases short, with 16 bases between. CDR3 length equals 16 residues. Per the germline V gene, CDR1 is WNHNN and CDR2 is SYGVQD (reference sequence). CDR3 nucleotides: TGCGCCAGCACCGAACACCCTAGTTGCTCTGGAAACACCATATATTTT. Its protein is CASTEHPSCSGNTIYF.

With regard to this clone: Germline is not matched at one junction end, which may reflect a read error. The rearrangement links TRBV7-2 to TRBJ2-7; 13 nucleotides agree with TRBD2. The CDR3 is made up of 16 amino acids. Germline V gene sequence: CDR1 SGHTA, CDR2 FQGNSA. As DNA, the CDR3 is TGTGCCAGCAGCTTAGCCCCCACACTAGCGGGAGGGCCCAAACGCTTC. Its translation is CASSLAPTLAGGPKRF. Variable domain in full (rest from reference TRBV7-2 and TRBJ2-7): GAGVSQSPSNKVTEKGKDVELRCDPISGHTALYWYRQSLGQGLEFLIYFQGNSAPDKSGLPSDRFSAERTGGSVSTLTIQRTQQEDSAVYLCASSLAPTLAGGPKRFGPGTRLTVT.

This chain connects TRBV7-8 to TRBJ2-7; TRBD1 matches 8 bases. The germline V gene encodes CDR1 SGHVS and CDR2 FQNEAQ. Trimming at V came to 5 bases and at J to 4 bases, leaving 4 bases not matched to a gene. The CDR3 sequence is 13 residues long. In DNA, the CDR3 is TGTGCCAGCAGCCCCCGGGACAGGTACGAGCAGTACTTC. It specifies CASSPRDRYEQYF.

This clone was recorded only once. V gene TRBV2 combines with J gene TRBJ2-3; 8 bases are a match to TRBD2. The CDR3 totals 14 residues. Trimming cost V 7 bases and J 3 bases; bases outside gene matches: 6. CDR1 SNHLY and CDR2 FYNNEI come from the germline V gene. CDR3 nucleotide sequence: TGTGCCAGCACCAGCGGGAGTCGTACAGATACGCAGTATTTT. This gives the protein CASTSGSRTDTQYF. Full variable domain (missing parts from reference TRBV2 and TRBJ2-3): EPEVTQTPSHQVTQMGQEVILRCVPISNHLYFYWYRQILGQKVEFLVSFYNNEISEKSEIFDDQFSVERPDGSNFTLKIRSTKLEDSAMYFCASTSGSRTDTQYFGPGTRLTVL.

The sample holds one count of this clone. The rearrangement links TRBV5-1 to TRBJ2-2, with 7 bases that match TRBD2. CDR3 length: 14 amino acids. V dropped 2 bases and J dropped 7; count of bases not matched to a gene: 5. Germline loops: CDR1 SGHRS, CDR2 YFSETQ. The CDR3, as DNA: TGCGCCAGCAGCTTCGGGGGGATCGGCGGGGAGCTGTTTTTT. This codes for CASSFGGIGGELFF.

The V and J genes are TRBV7-2 and TRBJ2-4, with 10 bases lining up with TRBD1. The CDR3 runs 14 residues. Germline CDR1 reads SGHTA; CDR2 reads FQGNSA. The trim removed 6 bases at V and 10 bases at J, leaving 9 bases unmatched. The CDR3 reads CASSRQGADEIQYF. The CDR3 coding sequence is TGTGCCAGCAGTAGACAGGGGGCGGATGAGATTCAGTACTTC.

The chain has TRBV4-2 and TRBJ2-7; 7 bases match TRBD2. The CDR3 loop spans 16 amino acids. Germline CDR1 reads LGHNA; CDR2 reads YNFKEQ. J gave up 2 bases and V 0 bases, and 7 bases lay outside the gene matches. In nucleotides, the CDR3 is TGTGCCAGCAGCCAAGATCCAAGCGGGATCACCTACGAGCAGTACTTC. It yields the protein CASSQDPSGITYEQYF.

The genes are TRBV2 and TRBJ1-4, with 8 bases fitting TRBD1. The CDR3 is 16 amino acids. CDR1 and CDR2 (germline): SNHLY, FYNNEI. Trimming cost V 5 bases and J 4 bases; bases outside gene matches: 9. The CDR3 protein is CASSRSPGQDNEKLFF. Written as DNA, the CDR3 is TGTGCCAGCAGTAGGAGCCCGGGACAGGATAATGAAAAACTGTTTTTT.

This rearrangement joins TRBV27 to TRBJ2-7, with 7 positions matching TRBD1. V was pared by 6 bases and J by 1 base, with 9 bases of the junction left unmatched. This CDR3 region has 15 residues. Germline lookup yields CDR1 MNHEY and CDR2 SMNVEV (reference sequence). The DNA for the CDR3 is TGTGCCAGCAGATTGAATGGGGACAGTTCCTACGAGCAGTACTTC. Amino acids: CASRLNGDSSYEQYF.

V is TRBV9 and J is TRBJ2-3; 10 bases are shared with TRBD2. Per germline, CDR1 SGDLS and CDR2 YYNGEE. Trimming cost V 4 bases and J 6 bases; bases outside gene matches: 5. CDR3 size: 14 residues. The CDR3 coding sequence is TGTGCCAGCAGCCTTAGCGGGGGGTGGGATACGCAGTATTTT. Translated, it gives CASSLSGGWDTQYF.

The chain recombines TRBV28 with TRBJ1-1, with D perhaps TRBD1 (5 bases). This CDR3 is 15 amino acids long. V lost 2 bases and J lost 7, with 17 bases in between. Per the germline V gene, CDR1 is MDHEN and CDR2 is SYDVKM. Here the CDR3 reads CASSLPYAGRSEAFF. The CDR3 coding sequence is TGTGCCAGCAGTTTACCCTACGCAGGGAGGAGTGAAGCTTTCTTT. The full variable domain, rest sourced from reference TRBV28 and TRBJ1-1, is DVKVTQSSRYLVKRTGEKVFLECVQDMDHENMFWYRQDPGLGLRLIYFSYDVKMKEKGDIPEGYSVSREKKERFSLILESASTNQTSMYLCASSLPYAGRSEAFFGQGTRLTVV.

The chain is built from TRBV28 and TRBJ2-3; 11 positions match TRBD1. V was clipped by 8 bases and J by 2 bases; unmatched bases: 6. The germline V gene has CDR1 MDHEN and CDR2 SYDVKM. The CDR3 runs 15 residues. In nucleotides, the CDR3 is TGTGCCAGCGGGACAGGGGGTGGGAACACAGATACGCAGTATTTT. It translates to CASGTGGGNTDTQYF.

This chain joins TRBV11-3 and TRBJ2-2; TRBD2 agrees at 12 bases. The CDR3 has 17 residues. The germline CDR1 and CDR2 sequences are SGHNT and YENEEA. V gave up 5 bases and J gave up 1 base; unmatched junction bases: 5. The CDR3 protein is CASSGLAGGMNTGELFF. The DNA of the CDR3 is TGTGCCAGCAGCGGGCTAGCGGGGGGGATGAACACCGGGGAGCTGTTTTTT.

The chain carries TRBV10-2 and TRBJ1-2, with a tentative D call TRBD1 (5 bases). Trimming left V 3 bases short and J 1 base short, with 18 bases between. The CDR3 length is 17 residues. Germline V gene data show CDR1 as WSHSY and CDR2 as SAAADI. CDR3 DNA sequence: TGCGCCAGCAGTGACTCTCTTGGGGAGGGGAATAACTATGGCTACACCTTC. Protein product: CASSDSLGEGNNYGYTF.

The chain links TRBV10-3 to TRBJ1-6, with a possible D match to TRBD1 (5 bases). The CDR3 covers 13 residues. Trimming stripped 6 bases from V and 8 bases from J, with 11 bases between. Germline CDR1 ENHRY, CDR2 SYGVKD. CDR3 sequence: CAIRGEADSPLHF. The CDR3 DNA sequence: TGTGCCATCAGGGGGGAGGCGGATTCACCCCTCCACTTT.

The CDR3 coding sequence is TGTGCCAGCAGCTTGGAAGGCGGGGGGGCCTCAGATACGCAGTATTTT. Its translation is CASSLEGGGASDTQYF. The V call is TRBV5-4, the J call TRBJ2-3; 9 bases are shared with TRBD2. This CDR3 spans 16 amino acids. V lost 0 bases, J lost 4 bases, and 6 bases stayed unmatched. Germline V gene sequence: CDR1 SGHNT, CDR2 YYREEE (reference sequence).

This CDR3 is CASSLEQAGTRYGYTF. In nucleotides, the CDR3 is TGCGCCAGCAGCTTGGAACAAGCGGGTACTCGCTATGGCTACACCTTC. The rearrangement uses TRBV5-1 and TRBJ1-2, with unresolved D. This CDR3 has 16 amino acids. V lost 0 bases to trimming and J lost 4 bases, with 16 bases between them. CDR1 and CDR2 (germline): SGHRS, YFSETQ.

The chain joins TRBV9 to TRBJ2-5, with 8 bases aligning to TRBD1. The J call may be faulty, since TRBJ2-7 better matches the DNA end. The CDR3 runs to 14 residues. CDR1 SGDLS and CDR2 YYNGEE come from the germline V gene. The CDR3 spells CASSQDRAPYEQYF. In nucleotides, the CDR3 is TGTGCCAGCAGTCAGGACAGGGCTCCCTACGAGCAGTACTTC.

V usage is TRBV6-1 and J usage is TRBJ2-7; D gene unclear. V gave up 1 base and J gave up 7 bases, with 14 bases separating them. Germline assignment: CDR1 MNHNS and CDR2 SASEGT. This CDR3 region has 14 residues. CDR3 DNA sequence: TGTGCCAGCAGTGAAGGAGATCACTCCGGGGAGCAGTACTTC. Amino acid sequence: CASSEGDHSGEQYF.

The V gene is TRBV5-4, the J gene TRBJ2-3, with D unresolved. V gave up 1 base and J gave up 6 bases, with 12 bases separating them. The germline gives CDR1 SGHNT, CDR2 YYREEE (reference sequence). The CDR3 loop spans 14 amino acids. In DNA, the CDR3 is TGTGCCAGCAGCTTGAGATCAGTATGGGATACGCAGTATTTT. This translates into CASSLRSVWDTQYF.